This section outlines one TCR beta chain sequence together with its context. This record comes from a study of human versus mouse CDR3 diversity and MHC coevolution. Naive CD4 T cells, CD45RO-negative and CD62L-positive, were flow-sorted from PBMCs. The data were produced by immunoSEQ multiplex PCR, yet TCRdb's version contains in-frame clones alone and is incomplete. Found here are tens of thousands of clones, 93% of them singletons; the top ten hold roughly 1.3%. The germline V gene has CDR1 MNHNY and CDR2 SVGAGI (reference sequence). V was pared by 5 bases and J by 5 bases, with 10 bases of the junction left unmatched. The CDR3 runs to 15 residues.

This sequence originates from a person aged 25 to 75 in good health. The chain links TRBV6-6 to TRBJ2-7, with 9 nucleotides matching TRBD1. Specimen: naive CD4+ T cells from blood. As for subset: CD45RO-negative CD62L-positive naive CD4 T cells. The CDR3 spells CASSLQGQGINEQYF. The DNA of the CDR3 is TGTGCCAGCAGTCTGCAGGGACAGGGTATCAACGAGCAGTACTTC.